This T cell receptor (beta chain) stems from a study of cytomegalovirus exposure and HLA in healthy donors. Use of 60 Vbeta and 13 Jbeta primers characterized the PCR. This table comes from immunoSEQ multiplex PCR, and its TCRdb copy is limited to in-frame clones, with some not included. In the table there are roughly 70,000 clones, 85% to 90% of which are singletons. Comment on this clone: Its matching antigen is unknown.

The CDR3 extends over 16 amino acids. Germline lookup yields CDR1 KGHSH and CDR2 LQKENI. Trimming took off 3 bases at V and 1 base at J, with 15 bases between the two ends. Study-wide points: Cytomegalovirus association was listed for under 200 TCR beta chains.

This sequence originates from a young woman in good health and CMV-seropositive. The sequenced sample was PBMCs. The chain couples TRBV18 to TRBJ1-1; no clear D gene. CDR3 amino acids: CASSPLEAGRNTEAFF. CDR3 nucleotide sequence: TGTGCCAGCTCACCCTTGGAGGCCGGTAGGAACACTGAAGCTTTCTTT.